These T cell receptor beta chains were read from a single sample in a study of Tregs in tolerant kidney transplant recipients. This table comes from immunoSEQ multiplex PCR, and its TCRdb copy is limited to in-frame clones, with some not included. This table holds 60,000 to 95,000 clones, under 98% found once. Sequencing was performed on CD4+ T cells from blood, taken before the transplant. These receptors all come from a human donor who received a combined kidney and bone marrow transplant. Both conserved end residues are part of each CDR3. D genes are given only for firm matches. Size tells how often a clone was seen (once, few, many) or the class of an expanded clone, and some rows leave it out.

>TRBV15|TRBD1|few|TRBJ1-5
CATSRDRTGGVSNQPQHF
TGTGCCACCAGCAGAGATCGGACAGGGGGCGTAAGCAATCAGCCCCAGCATTTT
>TRBV5-6|TRBD2|NA|TRBJ2-1
CASRGGGTYNEQFF
TGTGCCAGCCGGGGGGGAGGAACCTACAATGAGCAGTTCTTC
>TRBV14|NA|NA|TRBJ2-3
CASSQAYMGPRAADTQYF
TGTGCCAGCAGCCAAGCTTATATGGGGCCAAGGGCGGCAGATACGCAGTATTTT
>TRBV7-2|TRBD1|NA|TRBJ2-2
CASSVRPGQLTGELFF
TGTGCCAGCAGCGTACGGCCGGGACAGTTAACCGGGGAGCTGTTTTTT
>TRBV30|NA|NA|TRBJ2-5
CAWSGYSGGGWETQYF
TGTGCCTGGAGTGGCTACTCAGGTGGAGGGTGGGAGACCCAGTACTTC
>TRBV4-2|TRBD2|NA|TRBJ2-7
CASSQDLRLAGGYEQYF
TGTGCCAGCAGCCAAGATCTTCGCCTAGCGGGTGGTTACGAGCAGTACTTC
>TRBV2|NA|NA|TRBJ1-3
CASSPSQGRNTIYF
TGTGCCAGCAGCCCTAGTCAGGGGAGAAACACCATATATTTT
>TRBV7-2|NA|NA|TRBJ2-1
CASSSARLDEQFF
TGTGCCAGCAGCTCTGCCCGACTAGATGAGCAGTTCTTC
>TRBV7-8|TRBD1|NA|TRBJ2-7
CASSPDRGGEQYF
TGTGCCAGCAGCCCGGACAGGGGCGGCGAGCAGTACTTC
>TRBV4-1|NA|NA|TRBJ1-3
CASSQSGSRGNTIYF
TGCGCCAGCAGCCAGTCAGGGTCGCGAGGAAACACCATATATTTT
>TRBV5-4|TRBD2|once|TRBJ2-2
CASSLASGRVTGELFF
TGTGCCAGCAGCTTAGCTAGCGGGAGAGTCACCGGGGAGCTGTTTTTT
>TRBV4-1|NA|NA|TRBJ2-5
CASSQEASYGETQYF
TGCGCCAGCAGCCAAGAAGCTAGCTACGGAGAGACCCAGTACTTC
>TRBV19|NA|NA|TRBJ2-3
CASSPRTGSVDTQYF
TGTGCCAGTAGTCCCAGAACAGGGTCGGTAGATACGCAGTATTTT
>TRBV7-2|NA|NA|TRBJ2-2
CASSRQQKGTGELFF
TGTGCCAGCAGCCGACAACAGAAAGGCACCGGGGAGCTGTTTTTT
>TRBV7-2|TRBD2|NA|TRBJ2-5
CASRVAGGRETQYF
TGTGCCAGCAGGGTAGCGGGGGGCCGAGAGACCCAGTACTTC
>TRBV18|TRBD1|NA|TRBJ2-2
CASSPIWTGTGELFF
TGTGCCAGCTCACCAATCTGGACAGGAACCGGGGAGCTGTTTTTT
>TRBV5-4|NA|NA|TRBJ1-2
CASSLSNNYGYTF
TGTGCCAGCAGCTTGTCTAATAACTATGGCTACACCTTC
>TRBV5-1|TRBD1|NA|TRBJ1-4
CASSPGQADEKLFF
TGCGCCAGCAGCCCAGGACAGGCCGATGAAAAACTGTTTTTT
>TRBV29-1|TRBD2|NA|TRBJ2-5
CSARGLAGGYVKETQYF
TGCAGCGCGCGAGGACTAGCGGGGGGATATGTAAAAGAGACCCAGTACTTC
>TRBV7-2|TRBD2|NA|TRBJ2-1
CASSSSGLYNEQFF
TGTGCCAGCAGCTCTAGCGGCCTCTACAATGAGCAGTTCTTC
>TRBV5-4|NA|NA|TRBJ2-7
CASSLDPQGASSYEQYF
TGTGCCAGCAGCTTGGACCCCCAAGGAGCAAGCTCCTACGAGCAGTACTTC
>TRBV7-8|NA|NA|TRBJ1-2
CASSLGAGPSANYGYTF
TGTGCCAGCAGCTTAGGGGCAGGTCCCTCTGCTAACTATGGCTACACCTTC
>TRBV6-1|NA|NA|TRBJ2-7
CASPGFSLDEQYF
TGTGCCAGCCCAGGGTTTTCTTTGGACGAGCAGTACTTC
>TRBV19|TRBD1|NA|TRBJ1-1
CASSRTGGRNTEAFF
TGTGCCAGTAGTCGGACAGGGGGTAGGAACACTGAAGCTTTCTTT
>TRBV19|TRBD2|NA|TRBJ2-4
CASRWTSAGFAKNIQYF
TGTGCCAGTAGATGGACTAGCGCGGGTTTCGCCAAAAACATTCAGTACTTC
>TRBV6-1|NA|few|TRBJ1-1
CASSEGKGRGFKAFF
TGTGCCAGCAGTGAAGGGAAGGGAAGGGGGTTTAAAGCTTTCTTT
>TRBV5-4|NA|NA|TRBJ1-1
CASSFSVNTEAFF
TGTGCCAGCAGCTTTTCCGTGAACACTGAAGCTTTCTTT
>TRBV27|TRBD1|NA|TRBJ1-2
CASSFSPPGQGSWGYTF
TGTGCCAGCAGTTTCTCACCCCCCGGACAGGGGTCTTGGGGCTACACCTTC
>TRBV2|TRBD2|NA|TRBJ2-7
CAGGGGYEQYF
TGTGCCGGCGGGGGGGGCTACGAGCAGTACTTC
>TRBV7-2|NA|NA|TRBJ2-2
CASSLIWNTGELFF
TGTGCCAGCAGCTTAATATGGAACACCGGGGAGCTGTTTTTT
>TRBV7-3|NA|NA|TRBJ2-1
CASSSFNEQFF
TGTGCCAGCAGCTCCTTTAATGAGCAGTTCTTC
>TRBV11-3|NA|NA|TRBJ1-1
CASSSRTTMNTEAFF
TGTGCCAGCAGCTCTCGGACAACCATGAACACTGAAGCTTTCTTT
>TRBV12-5|NA|NA|TRBJ2-3
CASGPSGADTQYF
TGTGCTAGTGGTCCCTCGGGGGCAGATACGCAGTATTTT
>TRBV9|TRBD1|NA|TRBJ2-5
CASSGRITGGWETQYF
TGTGCCAGCAGCGGTAGGATCACAGGGGGCTGGGAGACCCAGTACTTC
>TRBV6-5|NA|NA|TRBJ1-6
CASSYSGRENSPLHF
TGTGCCAGCAGTTACTCGGGGAGGGAGAATTCACCCCTCCACTTT
>TRBV25-1|NA|NA|TRBJ1-4
CASRDAGRNEKLFF
TGTGCCAGCAGGGATGCAGGGCGTAATGAAAAACTGTTTTTT
>TRBV2|NA|NA|TRBJ2-5
CASSYGFTQETQYF
TGTGCCAGCAGCTACGGGTTCACACAAGAGACCCAGTACTTC
>TRBV27|TRBD2|NA|TRBJ2-1
CASSFSGTSGRVGNEQFF
TGTGCCAGCAGTTTTTCTGGGACTAGCGGGAGGGTGGGCAATGAGCAGTTCTTC
>TRBV19|NA|NA|TRBJ2-2
CASSMGPILNTGELFF
TGTGCCAGTAGTATGGGGCCCATACTGAACACCGGGGAGCTGTTTTTT
>TRBV7-9|NA|once|TRBJ1-2
CASSLGGNDDYGYTF
TGTGCCAGCAGCTTAGGAGGGAATGATGACTATGGCTACACCTTC
>TRBV7-8|TRBD1|NA|TRBJ1-5
CASSLVSGGTGGNQPQHF
TGTGCCAGCAGCTTAGTATCGGGCGGGACAGGGGGAAATCAGCCCCAGCATTTT
>TRBV2|NA|NA|TRBJ1-2
CASSVLQGAYGYTF
TGTGCCAGCAGTGTGCTACAGGGCGCCTATGGCTACACCTTC
>TRBV14|NA|NA|TRBJ1-2
CASSQGLQYGYTF
TGTGCCAGCAGCCAAGGGCTACAGTATGGCTACACCTTC
>TRBV30|NA|few|TRBJ2-3
CAWARGDTQYF
TGTGCCTGGGCCCGAGGAGATACGCAGTATTTT
>TRBV7-8|TRBD2|NA|TRBJ2-3
CASSSLAGGNTDTQYF
TGTGCCAGCAGCTCGCTAGCGGGGGGGAACACAGATACGCAGTATTTT
>TRBV5-4|TRBD2|NA|TRBJ2-5
CASTEGLAGGGETQYF
TGTGCCAGCACCGAGGGACTAGCGGGGGGCGGGGAGACCCAGTACTTC
>TRBV6-5|TRBD1|NA|TRBJ1-3
CASSLTGAGNTIYF
TGTGCCAGCAGTTTAACAGGGGCAGGAAACACCATATATTTT
>TRBV2|TRBD2|NA|TRBJ2-7
CASRRGTSGTYEQYF
TGTGCCTCCCGGCGTGGGACTAGCGGCACCTACGAGCAGTACTTC
>TRBV14|TRBD1|NA|TRBJ2-7
CASSPGTGNKGYLEQYF
TGTGCCAGCAGCCCCGGGACAGGGAATAAAGGTTATCTTGAGCAGTACTTC
>TRBV7-2|NA|NA|TRBJ1-2
CASSLTGSINYGYTF
TGTGCCAGCAGCTTGACAGGATCCATTAACTATGGCTACACCTTC
>TRBV30|NA|NA|TRBJ1-5
CAWGAGFNQPQHF
TGTGCCTGGGGGGCAGGATTCAATCAGCCCCAGCATTTT
>TRBV5-1|TRBD1|NA|TRBJ1-4
CASSGQGATNEKLFF
TGCGCCAGCAGCGGACAGGGTGCAACTAATGAAAAACTGTTTTTT
>TRBV11-2|TRBD2|NA|TRBJ2-3
CASQRERIPDTQYF
TGTGCCAGCCAGCGGGAGCGAATTCCAGATACGCAGTATTTT
>TRBV19|NA|NA|TRBJ1-5
CASSINLQSGQPQHF
TGTGCCAGTAGTATAAATCTACAATCGGGTCAGCCCCAGCATTTT
>TRBV5-1|NA|NA|TRBJ2-7
CASSLGQMDEQYF
TGCGCCAGCAGCTTGGGACAGATGGACGAGCAGTACTTC